This TCR beta chain was identified during a study of breast tumors, draining lymph nodes, adjacent tissues. Breast cancer patients provided tissue from their axillary draining lymph nodes. At least ten counts were recorded for this clonotype. Its specificity is not known. Per the germline V gene, CDR1 is LNHDA and CDR2 is SQIVND (reference sequence). The CDR3 sequence is 13 residues long. Trimming removed 5 bases from V and 4 bases from J, with 10 bases in between. TCRdb redid the calling of the multiplex PCR reads with MiXCR, one entry per CDR3 protein. This sample has roughly 100,000 distinct CDR3 sequences, with approximately 28% found just once. Broader study findings: The lymph node origin of tumor T cells was framed as consistent with a hypothesis, not demonstrated. The data were judged consistent with most tumor T cells coming from lymph node and expanding in tumor.

The sequenced sample consisted of axillary lymph node tissue. This chain joins TRBV19 and TRBJ2-3, with D perhaps matching TRBD2 (6 bases). The receptor comes from a female donor with breast cancer. Some clones in this sample may be carry-over from other donors' samples. CDR3 protein: CASSLRGADTQYF. CDR3 bases: TGTGCCAGTAGTCTCCGCGGGGCAGATACGCAGTATTTT. The full variable domain, rest sourced from reference TRBV19 and TRBJ2-3, is DGGITQSPKYLFRKEGQNVTLSCEQNLNHDAMYWYRQDPGQGLRLIYYSQIVNDFQKGDIAEGYSVSREKKESFPLTVTSAQKNPTAFYLCASSLRGADTQYFGPGTRLTVL.